This T cell receptor beta chain was captured by sequencing in a study of blood T cells in healthy people across ages. General study results and limits: Older age went with lower TCR beta diversity per million T cells, in a roughly linear way.

The CDR3 length is 15 residues. V dropped 0 bases and J dropped 6; count of bases not matched to a gene: 2. The germline gives CDR1 LGHNA, CDR2 YSLEER. About this clonotype: The target antigen is unknown.

A second roughly 7 to 11 cycle PCR used barcoded and J-beta primers. One entry per CDR3 protein, called by TCRdb with MiXCR from the 5' RACE reads. The table has roughly 800,000 distinct CDR3 sequences, roughly 64% seen once. Sequenced input: blood. The clonotype was recovered from a man between 25 and 39 years old in good health. The chain recombines TRBV4-3 with TRBJ1-5; TRBD1 aligns across 10 bases. As DNA, the CDR3 is TGCGCCAGCAGCCAAGATTGGGACAGGGGTCAGCCCCAGCATTTT. It specifies CASSQDWDRGQPQHF.